This TCR beta chain derives from a study of cytomegalovirus exposure and HLA in healthy donors. Study-wide results and limits: Researchers reported that a few CMV-associated chains were confirmed in vitro as CMV antigen-specific. The majority of CMV-associated TCR beta chains were reported as apparently HLA-restricted in a later analysis.

A multiplex PCR was run with 60 Vbeta primers and 13 Jbeta primers. The protocol was immunoSEQ multiplex PCR, while the TCRdb copy is restricted to in-frame clones and leaves out a portion. The table lists about 160,000 clones, roughly 81% of them singletons. Germline V CDR1 and CDR2: SSHAT, FNYEAQ (reference sequence). CDR3 length: 15 residues. This clone showed up just a few times. What it binds is not known. Material for sequencing was PBMCs. The chain uses TRBV7-7 and TRBJ1-1, with D possibly matching TRBD1 (6 bases). The sequence was obtained from a man between 18 and 35 years old in good health and CMV-seropositive. DNA for the CDR3: TGTGCTACCGGGGGGCGCGGCGAAGGGAACACTGAAGCTTTCTTT. This encodes CATGGRGEGNTEAFF.